Listed below are T cell receptor beta chains from one sample, sequenced in a study of yellow fever vaccine responses in identical twins. TCRdb called the RT-PCR reads again in MiXCR, with one record for every CDR3 protein. The sample lists 5,900 or so distinct CDR3 sequences, around 79% occurring once. Sequencing used T cells from blood (PBMCs), unsorted or a sorted subset (not recorded which), obtained before or after yellow fever vaccination (not recorded which). These receptors were taken from a young woman who received the yellow fever vaccine. CDR3s include the opening cysteine and the closing phenylalanine or tryptophan.

v_call	j_call	cdr3_aa
TRBV12-3/TRBV12-4	TRBJ1-2	CASSLQATLLNYGYTF
TRBV19	TRBJ2-5	CASSSEAFRETQYF
TRBV5-5	TRBJ2-7	CASTLDVSYEQYF
TRBV18	TRBJ2-1	CASSPVPAWSEQFF
TRBV2	TRBJ2-1	CASSEEASVSYNEQFF
TRBV9	TRBJ2-1	CASSDTLVGVGNEQFF
TRBV7-9	TRBJ1-1	CASNFGTGLAFF
TRBV3-1	TRBJ1-1	CASSQDLGNTEAFF
TRBV20-1	TRBJ2-3	CSARDHSGRTDTQYF
TRBV29-1	TRBJ1-2	CSVNTDRAYGYTF
TRBV18	TRBJ1-5	CASSPTATNPRNQPQHF
TRBV5-5	TRBJ2-3	CASSSLSTDTQYF
TRBV6-4	TRBJ1-2	CASSATTVSHYGYTF
TRBV14	TRBJ2-2	CASSQLWRDTGELFF
TRBV4-1	TRBJ1-5	CASSHPWRSRGGQPQHF
TRBV12-1	TRBJ2-5	CASSTGTGQETQYF
TRBV7-9	TRBJ2-1	CASSYSEQTNNEQFF
TRBV12-3/TRBV12-4	TRBJ1-3	CASSLDGTGNTIYF
TRBV10-3	TRBJ2-2	CAISESPRNTGELFF
TRBV27	TRBJ2-5	CASSSSPKGVKETQYF
TRBV15	TRBJ1-3	CATSRSRGRTGNTIYF
TRBV24-1	TRBJ2-1	CATSPASYNEQFF
TRBV15	TRBJ1-1	CATSQELEVAEAFF
TRBV29-1	TRBJ2-1	CSVDGGAGGVHEQFF
TRBV15	TRBJ1-5	CATSRDLAGGNQPQHF
TRBV15	TRBJ1-5	CATSRDRGSNQPQHF
TRBV14	TRBJ1-5	CASSQAQDSNQPQHF
TRBV27	TRBJ1-2	CASSLNRWYGYTF
TRBV2	TRBJ2-1	CASRFYTSLNNEQFF
TRBV12-3/TRBV12-4	TRBJ2-1	CASSLGYNEQFF
TRBV6-1	TRBJ2-1	CASGAGQFLYSYNEQFF
TRBV25-1	TRBJ1-6	CASSESRRGNSPLHF